This T cell receptor beta chain originates from a study of OX40 agonist ivuxolimab in advanced cancers. Whole-study context: Ivuxolimab, an agonistic anti-OX40 (CD134) antibody, was given to patients.

Germline CDR1 and CDR2: MNHEY and SVGAGI. The V end lost 6 bases, the J end lost 0 bases, and 15 bases lay between the germline ends. CDR3 length equals 15 residues. A note on this clone: What it binds is unknown.

TCRdb's table, derived via immunoSEQ multiplex PCR, lists solely in-frame clones and lacks some. The sample holds 70,000 to 80,000 clones; about 81% are singletons and the top ten take around 5%. Cycle 7 day 1, cycle 4 day 1, and baseline were the timepoints at which blood was sampled. Study-wide results and limits: CD4+ and CD8+ T cells in blood underwent clonal expansion by week 6 at 0.1 to 3.0 mg/kg. Certain nonresponding patients likewise had low normalized T-cell clonal expansion.

The TCR comes from an adult with an advanced solid tumor such as melanoma, head and neck, liver or kidney cancer. This sequence joins TRBV6-5 and TRBJ2-7; D is tentatively TRBD1 or TRBD2 (5 bases each). This material consisted of CD4+ or CD8+ T cells sorted from blood, taken in a trial of the OX40 agonist ivuxolimab. CDR3 in DNA: TGTGCCAGCAGCTCTCTGGGGGTTCACTCCTACGAGCAGTACTTC. Amino acid sequence: CASSSLGVHSYEQYF.